This T cell receptor beta chain was documented in a study of control samples from healthy donors and cancer patients. Trimming cost V 2 bases and J 5 bases; bases outside gene matches: 8. This CDR3 region has 16 residues. Germline values: CDR1 MGHRA, CDR2 YSYEKL. Generated by immunoSEQ multiplex PCR, the TCRdb table keeps only in-frame clones and is missing some. The sample lists 150,000 to 200,000 clones; 91% were seen once. The clonotype was recovered from a woman in her thirties or forties in good health. The rearrangement uses TRBV4-1 and TRBJ2-3; 9 bases agree with TRBD2. What was sequenced was blood. The CDR3 loop is CASSQLGTSWGDTQYF. CDR3 sequence (DNA): TGCGCCAGCAGCCAATTGGGGACTAGCTGGGGAGATACGCAGTATTTT.